A single sample is the source of the 19 T cell receptor beta chains below, sequenced in a study of blood T cell repertoires in COVID-19. Assay used: immunoSEQ multiplex PCR; TCRdb lists only in-frame clones, some missing. This sample has about 79,000 clones; roughly 90% occur once, and the top ten carry 11% to 15%. The sample comprised peripheral blood. The source is a man between 65 and 85 years old with active or convalescent COVID-19.

The sample holds a few counts of this clone. V gene TRBV6-6 combines with J gene TRBJ1-4; a weak D match, TRBD1 (6 bases). Germline CDR1 and CDR2: MNHNY and SVGAGI (reference sequence). The CDR3 runs to 16 residues. With 2 bases removed from V and 0 bases from J, the gap between germline ends came to 10 bases. CDR3 DNA: TGTGCCAGCAGTTACCCAGGGGCAGCAACTAATGAAAAACTGTTTTTT. Translation gives CASSYPGAATNEKLFF.

The sample holds a few counts of this clone. CDR3 in DNA: TGTGCCTGGAGCCCCAGGGGTTATCAGCCCCAGCATTTT. It yields the protein CAWSPRGYQPQHF. The V gene is TRBV30, the J gene TRBJ1-5; a weak D match, TRBD1 (6 bases). Trimming removed 3 bases from V and 5 bases from J, with 11 bases in between. This CDR3 contains 13 residues. The germline V gene encodes CDR1 GTSNPN and CDR2 SVGIG (reference sequence).

The chain employs TRBV9 and TRBJ2-3; TRBD1 agrees at 11 bases. V dropped 3 bases and J dropped 5; count of bases not matched to a gene: 11. CDR1 is SGDLS, CDR2 YYNGEE, per germline. This CDR3 contains 17 residues. CDR3 in amino acids: CASSDGQGAFQRDTQYF. DNA for the CDR3: TGTGCCAGCAGCGATGGACAGGGGGCTTTCCAGCGAGATACGCAGTATTTT.

The CDR3 DNA reads TGTGCCACCGGACAGCCGAACACCGGGGAGCTGTTTTTT. It specifies CATGQPNTGELFF. The J gene is TRBJ2-2, the V gene TRBV27; perhaps TRBD1 as D (6 bases). V lost 10 bases and J 0 bases, leaving 9 bases between the germline ends. Germline V lookup: CDR1 MNHEY, CDR2 SMNVEV (reference sequence). The CDR3 runs to 13 residues.

The chain recombines TRBV9 with TRBJ1-2; 7 bases are shared with TRBD1. CDR1 and CDR2 from the germline V gene are SGDLS and YYNGEE. This CDR3 region has 13 residues. V was pared by 4 bases and J by 2 bases, with 2 bases of the junction left unmatched. The CDR3 region is CASSQGQNYGYTF. For the CDR3, the DNA is TGTGCCAGCAGCCAGGGACAGAACTATGGCTACACCTTC.

This clone showed up just a few times. The CDR3 region is CASSSAYEQYF. CDR3 sequence (DNA): TGTGCCAGCAGCTCGGCCTACGAGCAGTACTTC. J is TRBJ2-7 and V is TRBV7-9; no reliable D call. The CDR3 is 11 amino acids. In germline, CDR1 is SEHNR, CDR2 FQNEAQ (reference sequence). V was cut by 4 bases and J by 2 bases, with 3 bases left in between.

The chain has TRBV19 and TRBJ2-7; 9 positions match TRBD1. Unmatched junction bases numbered 6, after V lost 3 bases and J lost 6 bases. The CDR3 is 14 amino acids. Per germline, CDR1 LNHDA and CDR2 SQIVND (reference sequence). As DNA, the CDR3 is TGTGCCAGTAGTATTGGGACAGGGACAGCCGAGCAGTACTTC. This translates into CASSIGTGTAEQYF.

This clone was recorded a few times. Written as DNA, the CDR3 is TGTGCCACCAGTGATTCTAGGGCAGGGGGCTCCTACGAGCAGTACTTC. As protein: CATSDSRAGGSYEQYF. The V call is TRBV24-1, the J call TRBJ2-7, with 7 bases that match TRBD1. This CDR3 has 16 residues. The V gene's germline CDR1 is KGHDR and CDR2 SFDVKD. V shed 2 bases, J shed 0 bases, and the junction held 6 bases outside the gene matches.

This clone turned up a few times. The rearrangement links TRBV9 to TRBJ1-3, with a possible D match to TRBD1 (5 bases). CDR3 length equals 14 residues. Germline CDR1 and CDR2: SGDLS and YYNGEE. Trimming left V 3 bases short and J 4 bases short, with 11 bases between. The CDR3 sequence is CASSGGTPGNTIYF. CDR3 sequence (DNA): TGTGCCAGCAGCGGGGGGACTCCGGGAAACACCATATATTTT.

The V call is TRBV7-9, the J call TRBJ1-4, with TRBD1 matching over 7 bases. Trimming took 5 bases from V and 4 from J; bases not matched to a gene: 4. Germline V gives CDR1 SEHNR, CDR2 FQNEAQ (reference sequence). The CDR3 is 14 residues long. The CDR3 is CASSRGGLNEKLFF. Written as DNA, the CDR3 is TGTGCCAGCAGCCGAGGGGGCCTTAATGAAAAACTGTTTTTT. Combining the CDR3 with reference TRBV7-9 and TRBJ1-4 gives the whole variable domain DTGVSQNPRHKITKRGQNVTFRCDPISEHNRLYWYRQTLGQGPEFLTYFQNEAQLEKSRLLSDRFSAERPKGSFSTLEIQRTEQGDSAMYLCASSRGGLNEKLFFGSGTQLSVL.

The chain employs TRBV9 and TRBJ1-2; no definite D call. Germline V gene data show CDR1 as SGDLS and CDR2 as YYNGEE. V was clipped by 5 bases and J by 6 bases, with 14 bases between them. This CDR3 comprises 13 residues. The CDR3 DNA reads TGTGCCAGCAGTTCGACCCCTGGAGATGGCTACACCTTC. Its translation: CASSSTPGDGYTF. The variable domain in full, completed from reference TRBV9 and TRBJ1-2, reads DSGVTQTPKHLITATGQRVTLRCSPRSGDLSVYWYQQSLDQGLQFLIQYYNGEERAKGNILERFSAQQFPDLHSELNLSSLELGDSALYFCASSSTPGDGYTFGSGTRLTVV.

The genes are TRBV7-2 and TRBJ2-3; 14 bases match TRBD2. The CDR3 is made up of 16 amino acids. Germline V lookup: CDR1 SGHTA, CDR2 FQGNSA. V lost 1 base, J lost 4 bases, and 1 base stayed unmatched. The CDR3 nucleotides are TGTGCCAGCAGCTTAGGACTAGCGGGAGGGGCAGATACGCAGTATTTT. Translating gives CASSLGLAGGADTQYF.

The chain combines TRBV6-5 with TRBJ1-1; 12 positions match TRBD1. The junction had 6 bases not matched to a gene; V was cut back by 6 bases and J by 7 bases. Per the germline V gene, CDR1 is MNHEY and CDR2 is SVGAGI. This CDR3 has 14 residues. CDR3 DNA sequence: TGTGCCAGCAGGGGGACAGGGGGCGGAAATGAAGCTTTCTTT. It translates to CASRGTGGGNEAFF.

The chain has TRBV28 and TRBJ2-7; unclear D gene. The V gene lost 4 bases and the J gene lost 2 bases, with 9 bases spanning the gap. This CDR3 is 13 amino acids long. Germline assignment: CDR1 MDHEN and CDR2 SYDVKM. This CDR3 reads CASSSPPAYEQYF. CDR3 sequence (DNA): TGTGCCAGCAGTTCACCACCGGCCTACGAGCAGTACTTC.

The rearrangement joins TRBV28 to TRBJ1-1; D gene ambiguous. Germline V gene lookup returns CDR1 MDHEN and CDR2 SYDVKM. The CDR3 has 15 residues. The germline V and J ends were trimmed by 2 bases and 0 bases, with 10 bases remaining between them. The chain's CDR3 is CASSLRASMNTEAFF. CDR3 DNA: TGTGCCAGCAGTTTAAGAGCCTCGATGAACACTGAAGCTTTCTTT.

The rearrangement joins TRBV30 to TRBJ1-5; 8 nucleotides match TRBD1. The germline CDR1 and CDR2 sequences are GTSNPN and SVGIG (reference sequence). The ends lost 0 bases at V and 5 bases at J; junction bases unmatched: 12. This CDR3 has 17 amino acids. DNA for the CDR3: TGTGCCTGGAGTGTACGCCCGGCAGGGGGCGGGGATCAGCCCCAGCATTTT. Amino acid sequence: CAWSVRPAGGGDQPQHF.

The rearrangement uses TRBV4-1 and TRBJ2-7, with TRBD2 as a possible D gene (5 bases). V was cut by 0 bases and J by 6 bases, with 15 bases left in between. CDR3 length: 15 amino acids. Germline V gene lookup returns CDR1 MGHRA and CDR2 YSYEKL. The CDR3 coding sequence is TGCGCCAGCAGCCAAGAGCCGGGGTCCGGGTCCGAGCAGTACTTC. As protein: CASSQEPGSGSEQYF.

This clone appeared once. The V call is TRBV24-1, the J call TRBJ1-1; no reliable D call. Looked up from germline, CDR1 is KGHDR and CDR2 is SFDVKD. V shed 5 bases and J shed 1 base, with 7 bases lying between them. CDR3 size: 13 residues. The CDR3 loop reads CATSGARNTEAFF. For the CDR3, the DNA is TGTGCCACCAGTGGGGCGAGGAACACTGAAGCTTTCTTT.

The rearrangement joins TRBV25-1 to TRBJ1-2; D is uncertain. The CDR3 length is 14 residues. Per the germline V gene, CDR1 is MGHDK and CDR2 is SYGVNS. V was pared by 2 bases and J by 2 bases, with 9 bases between. The CDR3 protein is CASSELRRNYGYTF. The CDR3 DNA is TGTGCCAGCAGTGAACTACGCCGGAACTATGGCTACACCTTC.